Below are 8 T cell receptor beta chains sequenced from a single sample in a study of naive and memory T cell subsets. An equimolar mix of two oligonucleotides served as the beta constant-region primer for TRBC1 and TRBC2. Nested alpha and beta constant-region primers with the SP2 primer drove four PCR rounds on ligated cDNA. TCRdb independently ran MiXCR on the UMI-ligation and nested PCR reads; one entry per CDR3 protein. Among 150,000 or so distinct CDR3 sequences listed, over 20% were seen once. No cognate antigen is known for these TCRs. Study-wide points: A few larger clonotypes appeared in naive repertoires, especially CD8, possibly memory cells re-expressing CD45RA.

Sequencing was performed on naive CD4+ T cells from blood. These receptors came from a human donor in good health.

This clonotype was seen a handful of times. The chain carries TRBV12-3 or TRBV12-4 and TRBJ1-6, with D perhaps matching TRBD1 (6 bases). V lost 4 bases to trimming and J lost 8 bases, with 18 bases between them. This CDR3 comprises 16 residues. The CDR3 DNA reads as TGTGCCAGCAGTTGGGGGCCCGCAGGGATTGATTCACCCCTCCACTTT. Residues: CASSWGPAGIDSPLHF.

The chain links TRBV21-1 to TRBJ1-4. TRBV21-1 is tagged as a pseudogene. CDR3 length: 14 residues. CDR3 residues: CATQQEGRNEKLFF. Here the CDR3 DNA reads TGTGCCACCCAGCAGGAGGGCCGAAATGAAAAACTGTTTTTT.

The rearrangement joins TRBV30 to TRBJ1-1; the match to TRBD1 covers 7 bases. The CDR3 covers 12 residues. The germline V gene has CDR1 GTSNPN and CDR2 SVGIG (reference sequence). Trimming removed 8 bases from V and 5 bases from J; junction bases left unmatched: 8. The CDR3 sequence is CASNRGGTEAFF. CDR3 nucleotide sequence: TGTGCCAGTAACAGGGGTGGGACTGAAGCTTTCTTT.

This clonotype showed up many times. The J gene is TRBJ1-2, the V gene TRBV5-1, with 7 nucleotides matching TRBD1. This CDR3 has 13 amino acids. Germline CDR1 is SGHRS and CDR2 is YFSETQ. The ends lost 2 bases at V and 6 bases at J; junction bases unmatched: 4. As DNA, the CDR3 is TGCGCCAGCAGCTTTCAGGGGGAAGATGGCTACACCTTC. The encoded protein is CASSFQGEDGYTF. Using reference TRBV5-1 and TRBJ1-2 for the parts outside the CDR3, the full variable domain is KAGVTQTPRYLIKTRGQQVTLSCSPISGHRSVSWYQQTPGQGLQFLFEYFSETQRNKGNFPGRFSGRQFSNSRSEMNVSTLELGDSALYLCASSFQGEDGYTFGSGTRLTVV.

The rearrangement joins TRBV29-1 to TRBJ2-3; 14 bases are a match to TRBD2. The V gene end was trimmed by 6 bases and the J gene end by 4 bases; junction bases not matched to a gene: 6. Germline V lookup: CDR1 SQVTM, CDR2 ANQGSEA. The CDR3 contains 15 residues. The CDR3 sequence: CSVTMTSGRADTQYF. CDR3 nucleotides: TGCAGCGTCACGATGACTAGCGGGAGGGCAGATACGCAGTATTTT.

This rearrangement joins TRBV12-3 or TRBV12-4 to TRBJ2-1, with D unclear. V was cut by 5 bases and J by 0 bases, with 11 bases left in between. CDR3 length: 15 residues. The CDR3 is CASSADSSSYNEQFF. The CDR3 DNA reads as TGTGCCAGCAGTGCGGATAGTAGCTCCTACAATGAGCAGTTCTTC.

The table lists this clonotype with a few counts. The chain recombines TRBV28 with TRBJ2-7; 9 nucleotides match TRBD2. This CDR3 comprises 16 residues. With 5 bases clipped from V and 2 bases from J, the junction kept 10 bases outside the gene matches. From germline, CDR1 is MDHEN and CDR2 SYDVKM. The DNA for the CDR3 is TGTGCCAGCAGTGAAACCGGGACTAGCAGCCCCTACGAGCAGTACTTC. This gives the protein CASSETGTSSPYEQYF.

This clonotype was seen a few times. The chain employs TRBV20-1 and TRBJ2-7, with D maybe TRBD2 (6 bases). This CDR3 has 13 amino acids. From germline, CDR1 is DFQATT and CDR2 SNEGSKA (reference sequence). Trimming took 6 bases from V and 5 from J, leaving 17 bases between them. The CDR3 bases are TGCAGTGCATTGGCGGAGGGGTCCCACGAGCAGTACTTC. As protein: CSALAEGSHEQYF.